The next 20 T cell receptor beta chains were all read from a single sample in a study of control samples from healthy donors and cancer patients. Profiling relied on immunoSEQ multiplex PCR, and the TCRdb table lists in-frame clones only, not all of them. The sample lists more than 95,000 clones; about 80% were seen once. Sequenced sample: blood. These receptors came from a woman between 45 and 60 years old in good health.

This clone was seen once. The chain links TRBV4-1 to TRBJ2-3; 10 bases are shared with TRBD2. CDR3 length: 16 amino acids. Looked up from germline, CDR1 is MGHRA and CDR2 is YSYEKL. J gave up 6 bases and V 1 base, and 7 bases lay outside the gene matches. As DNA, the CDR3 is TGCGCCAGCAGCCAAGTTTCTAGCGGGGGCCGGGATACGCAGTATTTT. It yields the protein CASSQVSSGGRDTQYF.

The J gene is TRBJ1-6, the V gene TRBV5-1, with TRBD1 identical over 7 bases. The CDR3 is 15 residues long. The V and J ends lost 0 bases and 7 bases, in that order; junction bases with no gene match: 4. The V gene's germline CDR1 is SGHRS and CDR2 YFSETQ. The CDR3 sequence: CASSLDTGVNSPLHF. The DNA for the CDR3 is TGCGCCAGCAGCTTGGATACAGGGGTCAATTCACCCCTCCACTTT.

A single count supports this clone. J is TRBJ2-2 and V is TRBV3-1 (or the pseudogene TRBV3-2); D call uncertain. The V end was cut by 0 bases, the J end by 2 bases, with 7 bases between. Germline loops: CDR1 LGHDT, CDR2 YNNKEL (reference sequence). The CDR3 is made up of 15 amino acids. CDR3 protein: CASSQEGYNTGELFF. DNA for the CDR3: TGTGCCAGCAGCCAAGAAGGTTATAACACCGGGGAGCTGTTTTTT.

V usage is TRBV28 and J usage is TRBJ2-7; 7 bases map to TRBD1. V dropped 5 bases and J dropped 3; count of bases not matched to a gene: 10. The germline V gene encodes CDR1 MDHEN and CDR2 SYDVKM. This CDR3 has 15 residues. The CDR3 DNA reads TGTGCCAGCAGTCCCTTCGGGGCAGGGGGCTACGAGCAGTACTTC. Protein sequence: CASSPFGAGGYEQYF.

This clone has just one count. CDR3 coding DNA: TGTGCCAGCAGCTTACACAGTACTAGTGAGCAGTACTTC. Its protein is CASSLHSTSEQYF. The chain links TRBV7-3 to TRBJ2-7; D is possibly TRBD2 (5 bases). V was trimmed by 2 bases and J by 7 bases, leaving 12 bases between them. CDR1 is SGHTA and CDR2 is FQGTGA in the germline V gene. The length of the CDR3 is 13 residues.

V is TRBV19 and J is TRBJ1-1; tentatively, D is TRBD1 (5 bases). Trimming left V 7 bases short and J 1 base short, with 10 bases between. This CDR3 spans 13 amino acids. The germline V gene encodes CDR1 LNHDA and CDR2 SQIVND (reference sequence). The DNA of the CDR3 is TGTGCCAGTACGGGACCAGCGAACACTGAAGCTTTCTTT. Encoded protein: CASTGPANTEAFF.

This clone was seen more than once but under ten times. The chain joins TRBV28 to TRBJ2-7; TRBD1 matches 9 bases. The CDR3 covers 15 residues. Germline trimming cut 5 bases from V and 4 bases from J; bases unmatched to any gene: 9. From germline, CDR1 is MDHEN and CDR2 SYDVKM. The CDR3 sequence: CASSPQTGGKYEQYF. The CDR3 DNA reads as TGTGCCAGCAGTCCTCAGACAGGGGGTAAATACGAGCAGTACTTC. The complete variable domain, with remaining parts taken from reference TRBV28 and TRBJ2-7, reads DVKVTQSSRYLVKRTGEKVFLECVQDMDHENMFWYRQDPGLGLRLIYFSYDVKMKEKGDIPEGYSVSREKKERFSLILESASTNQTSMYLCASSPQTGGKYEQYFGPGTRLTVT.

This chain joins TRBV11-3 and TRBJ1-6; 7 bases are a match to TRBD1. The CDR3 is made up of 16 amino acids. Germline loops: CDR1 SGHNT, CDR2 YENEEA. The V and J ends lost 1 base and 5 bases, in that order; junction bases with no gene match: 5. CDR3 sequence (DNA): TGTGCCAGCAGCTTAGCTTTCGACAGGGATAATTCACCCCTCCACTTT. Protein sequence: CASSLAFDRDNSPLHF.

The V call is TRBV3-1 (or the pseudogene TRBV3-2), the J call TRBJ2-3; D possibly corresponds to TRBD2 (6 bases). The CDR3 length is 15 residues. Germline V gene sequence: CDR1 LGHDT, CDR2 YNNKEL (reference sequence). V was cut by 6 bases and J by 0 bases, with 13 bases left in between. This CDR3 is CASSLRDSSTDTQYF. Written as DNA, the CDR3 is TGTGCCAGCAGTCTCCGGGACTCGAGCACAGATACGCAGTATTTT.

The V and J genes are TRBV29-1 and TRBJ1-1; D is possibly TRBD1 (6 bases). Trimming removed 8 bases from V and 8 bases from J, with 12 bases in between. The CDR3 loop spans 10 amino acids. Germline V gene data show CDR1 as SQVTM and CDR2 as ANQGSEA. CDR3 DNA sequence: TGCAGCTGTAGGGGGAGCGAAGCTTTCTTT. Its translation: CSCRGSEAFF.

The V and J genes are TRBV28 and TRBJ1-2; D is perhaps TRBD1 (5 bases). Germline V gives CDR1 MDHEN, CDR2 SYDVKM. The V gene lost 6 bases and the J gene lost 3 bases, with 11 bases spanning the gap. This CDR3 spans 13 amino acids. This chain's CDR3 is CASRIGGYYGYTF. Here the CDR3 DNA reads TGTGCCAGCAGAATTGGGGGTTACTATGGCTACACCTTC.

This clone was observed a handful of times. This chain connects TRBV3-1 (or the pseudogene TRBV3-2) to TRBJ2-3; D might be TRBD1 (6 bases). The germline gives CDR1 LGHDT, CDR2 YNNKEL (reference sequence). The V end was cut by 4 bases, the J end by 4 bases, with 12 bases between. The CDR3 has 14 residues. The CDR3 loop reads CASSPGAPADTQYF. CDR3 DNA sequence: TGTGCCAGCAGCCCAGGGGCGCCGGCAGATACGCAGTATTTT.

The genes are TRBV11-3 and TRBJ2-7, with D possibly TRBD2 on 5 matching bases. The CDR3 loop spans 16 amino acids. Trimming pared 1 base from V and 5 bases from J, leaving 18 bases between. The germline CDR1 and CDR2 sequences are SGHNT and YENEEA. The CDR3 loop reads CASSLGLAGISHEQYF. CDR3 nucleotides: TGTGCCAGCAGCTTAGGACTTGCCGGGATAAGCCACGAGCAGTACTTC.

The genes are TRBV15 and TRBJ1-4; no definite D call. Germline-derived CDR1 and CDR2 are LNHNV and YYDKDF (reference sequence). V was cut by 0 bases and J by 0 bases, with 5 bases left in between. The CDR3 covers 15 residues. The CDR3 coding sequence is TGTGCCACCAGCAGAGAGGGTGCAACTAATGAAAAACTGTTTTTT. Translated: CATSREGATNEKLFF.

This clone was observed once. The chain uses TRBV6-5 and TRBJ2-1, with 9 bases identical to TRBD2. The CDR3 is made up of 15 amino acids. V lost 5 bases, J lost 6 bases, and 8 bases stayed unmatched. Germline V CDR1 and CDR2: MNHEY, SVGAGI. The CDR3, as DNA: TGTGCCAGCAGTCCGATTAGCGGGGGAGTCAATGAGCAGTTCTTC. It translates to CASSPISGGVNEQFF.

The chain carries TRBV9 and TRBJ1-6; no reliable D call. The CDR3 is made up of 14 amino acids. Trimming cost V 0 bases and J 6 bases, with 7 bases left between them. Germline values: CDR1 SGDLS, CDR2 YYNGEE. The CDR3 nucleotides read TGTGCCAGCAGCGTAGCCAGCGTTAATTCACCCCTCCACTTT. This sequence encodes CASSVASVNSPLHF. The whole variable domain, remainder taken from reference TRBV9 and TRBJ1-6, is DSGVTQTPKHLITATGQRVTLRCSPRSGDLSVYWYQQSLDQGLQFLIQYYNGEERAKGNILERFSAQQFPDLHSELNLSSLELGDSALYFCASSVASVNSPLHFGNGTRLTVT.

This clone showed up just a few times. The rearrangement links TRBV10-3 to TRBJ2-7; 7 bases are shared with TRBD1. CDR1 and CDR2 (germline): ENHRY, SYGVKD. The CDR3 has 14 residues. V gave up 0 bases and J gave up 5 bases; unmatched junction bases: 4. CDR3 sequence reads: CAISESNDRDEQYF. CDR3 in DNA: TGTGCCATCAGTGAGTCGAATGACAGGGACGAGCAGTACTTC.

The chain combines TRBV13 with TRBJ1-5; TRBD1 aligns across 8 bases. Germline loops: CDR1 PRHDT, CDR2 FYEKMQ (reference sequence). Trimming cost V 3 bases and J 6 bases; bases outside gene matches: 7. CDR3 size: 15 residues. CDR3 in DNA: TGTGCCAGCAGCTTTGGACAGGGAGAGATTCAGCCCCAGCATTTT. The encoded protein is CASSFGQGEIQPQHF. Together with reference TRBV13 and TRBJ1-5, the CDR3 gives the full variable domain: AAGVIQSPRHLIKEKRETATLKCYPIPRHDTVYWYQQGPGQDPQFLISFYEKMQSDKGSIPDRFSAQQFSDYHSELNMSSLELGDSALYFCASSFGQGEIQPQHFGDGTRLSIL.

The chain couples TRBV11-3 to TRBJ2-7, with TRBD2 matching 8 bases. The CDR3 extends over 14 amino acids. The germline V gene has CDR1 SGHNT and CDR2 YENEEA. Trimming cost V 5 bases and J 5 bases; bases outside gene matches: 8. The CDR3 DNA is TGTGCCAGCAGCACCCGCGGGGGGTTCGACGAGCAGTACTTC. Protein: CASSTRGGFDEQYF.

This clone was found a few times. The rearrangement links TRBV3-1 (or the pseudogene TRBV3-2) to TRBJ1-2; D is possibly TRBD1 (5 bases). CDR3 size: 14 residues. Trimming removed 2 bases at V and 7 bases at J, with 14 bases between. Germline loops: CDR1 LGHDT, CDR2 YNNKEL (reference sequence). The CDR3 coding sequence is TGTGCCAGCAGCCAACGCCGGGGGGAGTCTGGCTACACCTTC. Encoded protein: CASSQRRGESGYTF.